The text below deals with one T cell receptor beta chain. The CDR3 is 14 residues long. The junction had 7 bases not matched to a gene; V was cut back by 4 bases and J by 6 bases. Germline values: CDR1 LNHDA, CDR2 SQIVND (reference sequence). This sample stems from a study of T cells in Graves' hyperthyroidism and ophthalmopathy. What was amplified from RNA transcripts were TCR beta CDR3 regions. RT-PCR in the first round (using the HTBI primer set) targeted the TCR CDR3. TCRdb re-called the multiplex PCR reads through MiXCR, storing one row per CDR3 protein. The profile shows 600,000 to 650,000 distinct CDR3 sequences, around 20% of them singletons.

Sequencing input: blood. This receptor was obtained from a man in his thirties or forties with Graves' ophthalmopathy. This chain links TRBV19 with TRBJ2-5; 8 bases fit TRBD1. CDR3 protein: CASSTYRGEKTQYF. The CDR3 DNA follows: TGTGCCAGTAGTACTTACAGGGGGGAAAAGACCCAGTACTTC.